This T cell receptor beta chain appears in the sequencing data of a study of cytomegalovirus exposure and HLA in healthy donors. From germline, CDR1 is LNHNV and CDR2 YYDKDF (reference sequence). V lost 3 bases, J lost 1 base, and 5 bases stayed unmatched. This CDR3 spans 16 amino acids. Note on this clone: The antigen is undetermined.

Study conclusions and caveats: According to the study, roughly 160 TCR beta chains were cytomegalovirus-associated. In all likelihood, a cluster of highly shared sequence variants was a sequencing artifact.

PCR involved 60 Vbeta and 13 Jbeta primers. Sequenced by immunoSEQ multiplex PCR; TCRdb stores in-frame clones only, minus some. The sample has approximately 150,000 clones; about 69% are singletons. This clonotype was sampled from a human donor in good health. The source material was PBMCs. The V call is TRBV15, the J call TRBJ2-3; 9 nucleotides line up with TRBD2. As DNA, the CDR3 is TGTGCCACCAGCAGCCTCTTAGCGGGGGGCACAGATACGCAGTATTTT. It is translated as CATSSLLAGGTDTQYF.